The 11 T cell receptor beta chains below all came from one sample that was sequenced in a study of immune characterization of retroperitoneal liposarcoma. Using its own MiXCR run on the PCR reads, TCRdb lists one record per CDR3 protein. The top ten hold less than 9% of the sample, which has 10,000 or so distinct CDR3 sequences, roughly a quarter seen once. The source material was tumor tissue. The receptors derive from a male donor with retroperitoneal liposarcoma.

The chain combines TRBV10-1 with TRBJ2-1, with D unresolved. V was trimmed by 5 bases and J by 14 bases, leaving 22 bases between them. This CDR3 has 14 amino acids. Germline-derived CDR1 and CDR2 are WNHNN and SYGVQD (reference sequence). The CDR3 DNA reads TGCGCCAGCAGTCAATCGGTTGGTAGTGACGAGAAGTTCTTC. This encodes CASSQSVGSDEKFF.

In its sample, this clonotype is medium-sized. The chain recombines TRBV7-6 with TRBJ2-1; no definite D call. The DNA end is more similar to TRBJ2-7, so the J call may be wrong. This CDR3 region has 14 residues. Germline values: CDR1 SGHVS, CDR2 FNYEAQ. CDR3: CASSLASGLDEQYF. CDR3 sequence (DNA): TGTGCCAGCAGCTTAGCGTCCGGGTTGGACGAGCAGTACTTC.

The chain links TRBV10-1 to TRBJ2-1; D not resolved. The CDR3 consists of 14 residues. Trimming pared 3 bases from V and 4 bases from J, leaving 10 bases between. The V gene's germline CDR1 is WNHNN and CDR2 SYGVQD (reference sequence). The CDR3 nucleotides are TGCGCCAGCAGTGAATTTGTAGAATACAATGAGCAGTTCTTC. Amino acid sequence: CASSEFVEYNEQFF.

The genes are TRBV6-1 and TRBJ2-1, with D tentatively TRBD1 or TRBD2 (6 bases each). The last part of the DNA fits TRBJ2-7 better; the J call may be wrong. The germline CDR1 and CDR2 sequences are MNHNS and SASEGT. The CDR3 has 15 amino acids. In nucleotides, the CDR3 is TGTGCCAGCAGTTATTACTTGGGGGGCGCCTACGAGCAGTACTTC. Translating gives CASSYYLGGAYEQYF.

V and J are TRBV7-6 and TRBJ1-4; D is possibly TRBD1 (6 bases). Trimming took off 4 bases at V and 4 bases at J, with 22 bases between the two ends. The germline CDR1 and CDR2 sequences are SGHVS and FNYEAQ. The CDR3 covers 18 residues. CDR3 sequence reads: CASSSQKQGREDNEKLFF. CDR3 bases: TGTGCCAGCAGCTCACAGAAACAGGGCAGGGAGGATAATGAAAAACTGTTTTTT.

By share, this clonotype ranks as medium-sized. The rearrangement joins TRBV6-1 to TRBJ2-1, with D possibly being TRBD1 (5 bases). The DNA end is more similar to TRBJ2-7, so the J call may be wrong. Per germline, CDR1 MNHNS and CDR2 SASEGT. The CDR3 extends over 13 amino acids. CDR3 sequence reads: CASSEGQLNEQYF. CDR3 DNA: TGTGCCAGCAGTGAAGGACAGTTAAATGAGCAGTACTTC.

This chain uses TRBV6-1 with TRBJ1-1, with a possible D match to TRBD1 (6 bases). The germline CDR1 and CDR2 sequences are MNHNS and SASEGT. The CDR3 is 14 amino acids. Trimming cost V 2 bases and J 4 bases, with 11 bases left between them. The CDR3 loop reads CASSEQGISTEAFF. CDR3 nucleotide sequence: TGTGCCAGCAGTGAACAGGGGATAAGCACTGAAGCTTTCTTT.

The chain uses TRBV4-1 and TRBJ1-6; no clear D. The length of the CDR3 is 17 residues. V was trimmed by 0 bases and J by 0 bases, leaving 9 bases between them. The V gene's germline CDR1 is MGHRA and CDR2 YSYEKL. The CDR3 is CASSQDAQSSYNSPLHF. DNA of the CDR3: TGCGCCAGCAGCCAAGATGCCCAAAGCTCCTATAATTCACCCCTCCACTTT.

This clonotype was recorded a few times. The chain joins TRBV11-3 to TRBJ2-5, with D possibly matching TRBD1 (5 bases). The CDR3 runs to 15 residues. Germline V gene sequence: CDR1 SGHNT, CDR2 YENEEA. V lost 4 bases, J lost 3 bases, and 15 bases lay in between. In DNA, the CDR3 is TGTGCCAGCAGCTCGTACGAAGGGGTCGAAGAGACCCAGTACTTC. Its translation: CASSSYEGVEETQYF.

At least ten counts were recorded for this clonotype. The chain combines TRBV10-1 with TRBJ1-2; D is unresolved. Per germline, CDR1 WNHNN and CDR2 SYGVQD (reference sequence). The CDR3 extends over 14 amino acids. Trimming removed 0 bases at V and 8 bases at J, with 13 bases between. The CDR3 nucleotides read TGCGCCAGCAGTGAGTCAAGAACGGGAGTGGGCTACACCTTC. It encodes CASSESRTGVGYTF.

This clonotype was detected a few times. This rearrangement joins TRBV12-5 to TRBJ2-1; 10 bases align to TRBD2. The end of the DNA fits TRBJ2-7 better, so the J call may be wrong. Germline CDR1 LGHNT, CDR2 FRNRAP. The CDR3 contains 17 residues. CDR3 DNA: TGTGCTAGTGATTCGGACAGGACCGGGCTAGCGGGAGATGAGCAGTACTTC. Translating it yields CASDSDRTGLAGDEQYF.